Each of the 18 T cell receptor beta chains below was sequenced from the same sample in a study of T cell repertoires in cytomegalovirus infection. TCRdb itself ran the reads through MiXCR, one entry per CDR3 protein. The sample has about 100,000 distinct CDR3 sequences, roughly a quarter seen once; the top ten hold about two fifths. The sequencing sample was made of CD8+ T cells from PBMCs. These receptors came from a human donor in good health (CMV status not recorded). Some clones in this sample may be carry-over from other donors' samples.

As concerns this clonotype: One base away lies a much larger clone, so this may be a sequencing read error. The CDR3 coding sequence is TGTGCCAGCAGACCACTTCGGGCTAGCGGGGGGTTCGAGGAGACCCAGTACTTC. Its protein product is CASRPLRASGGFEETQYF. The chain couples TRBV7-6 to TRBJ2-5; 11 bases are a match to TRBD2. Germline V gives CDR1 SGHVS, CDR2 FNYEAQ. V shed 6 bases, J shed 5 bases, and the junction held 17 bases outside the gene matches. CDR3 length: 18 amino acids.

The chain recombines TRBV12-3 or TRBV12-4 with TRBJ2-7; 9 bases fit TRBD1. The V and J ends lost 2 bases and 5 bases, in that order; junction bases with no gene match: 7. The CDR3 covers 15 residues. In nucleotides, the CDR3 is TGTGCCAGCAGTTTAAGGGGGACAGGGATCCACGAGCAGTACTTC. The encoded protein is CASSLRGTGIHEQYF.

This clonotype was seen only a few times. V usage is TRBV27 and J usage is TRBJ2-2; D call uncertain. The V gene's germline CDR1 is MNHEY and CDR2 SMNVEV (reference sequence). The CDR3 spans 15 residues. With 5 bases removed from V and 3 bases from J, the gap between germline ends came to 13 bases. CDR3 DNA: TGTGCCAGCAGTCGACCATGGGCGGACACCGGGGAGCTGTTTTTT. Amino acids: CASSRPWADTGELFF.

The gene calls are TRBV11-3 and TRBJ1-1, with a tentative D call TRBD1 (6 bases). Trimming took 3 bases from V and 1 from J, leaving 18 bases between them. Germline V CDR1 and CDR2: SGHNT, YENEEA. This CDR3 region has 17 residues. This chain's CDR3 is CASSFWGQQLGNTEAFF. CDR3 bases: TGTGCCAGCAGCTTTTGGGGGCAGCAATTAGGGAACACTGAAGCTTTCTTT.

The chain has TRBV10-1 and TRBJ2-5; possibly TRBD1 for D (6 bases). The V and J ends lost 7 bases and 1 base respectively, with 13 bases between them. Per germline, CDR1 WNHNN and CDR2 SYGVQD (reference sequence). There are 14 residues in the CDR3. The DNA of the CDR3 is TGCGCCAGCACCATTGGACAGCTCCAAGAGACCCAGTACTTC. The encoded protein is CASTIGQLQETQYF.

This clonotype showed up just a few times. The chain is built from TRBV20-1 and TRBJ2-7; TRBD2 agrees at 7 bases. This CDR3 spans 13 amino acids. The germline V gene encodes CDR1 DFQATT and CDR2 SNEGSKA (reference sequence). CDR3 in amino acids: CSLTGTKGNEQYF. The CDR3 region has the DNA TGCAGCCTAACCGGGACTAAGGGCAACGAGCAGTACTTC.

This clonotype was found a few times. CDR3: CSVPGANTEAFF. The CDR3 DNA is TGCAGCGTCCCCGGGGCCAACACTGAAGCTTTCTTT. The V and J genes are TRBV29-1 and TRBJ1-1; D perhaps matches TRBD1 (5 bases). Per germline, CDR1 SQVTM and CDR2 ANQGSEA. This CDR3 is 12 amino acids long. V lost 6 bases to trimming and J lost 2 bases, with 10 bases between them. Together with reference TRBV29-1 and TRBJ1-1, the CDR3 gives the full variable domain: SAVISQKPSRDICQRGTSLTIQCQVDSQVTMMFWYRQQPGQSLTLIATANQGSEATYESGFVIDKFPISRPNLTFSTLTVSNMSPEDSSIYLCSVPGANTEAFFGQGTRLTVV.

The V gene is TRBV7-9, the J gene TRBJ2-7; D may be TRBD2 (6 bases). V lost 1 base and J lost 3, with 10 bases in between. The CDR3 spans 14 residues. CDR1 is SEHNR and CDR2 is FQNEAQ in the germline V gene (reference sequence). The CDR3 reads CASSLGGAIYEQYF. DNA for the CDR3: TGTGCCAGCAGCTTAGGCGGGGCTATCTACGAGCAGTACTTC.

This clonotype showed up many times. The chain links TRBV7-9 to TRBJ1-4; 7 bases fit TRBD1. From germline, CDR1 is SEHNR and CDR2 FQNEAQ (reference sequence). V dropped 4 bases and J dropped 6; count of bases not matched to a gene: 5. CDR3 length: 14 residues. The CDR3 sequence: CASSSSGTDEKLFF. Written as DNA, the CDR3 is TGTGCCAGCAGCTCATCCGGGACAGATGAAAAACTGTTTTTT.

CDR3 in amino acids: CASSFNRNYGYTF. CDR3 nucleotide sequence: TGTGCCAGCAGTTTTAACCGGAACTATGGCTACACCTTC. The gene calls are TRBV27 and TRBJ1-2; D gene unclear. V lost 3 bases to trimming and J lost 2 bases, with 7 bases between them. The CDR3 has 13 amino acids. The germline gives CDR1 MNHEY, CDR2 SMNVEV (reference sequence).

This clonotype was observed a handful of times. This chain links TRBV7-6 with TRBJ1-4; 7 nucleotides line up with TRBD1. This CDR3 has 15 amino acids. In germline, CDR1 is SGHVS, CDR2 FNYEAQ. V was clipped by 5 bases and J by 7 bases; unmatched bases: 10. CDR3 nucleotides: TGTGCCAGCAGCGGCGCCGGGACAGTCGGTGAAAAACTGTTTTTT. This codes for CASSGAGTVGEKLFF.

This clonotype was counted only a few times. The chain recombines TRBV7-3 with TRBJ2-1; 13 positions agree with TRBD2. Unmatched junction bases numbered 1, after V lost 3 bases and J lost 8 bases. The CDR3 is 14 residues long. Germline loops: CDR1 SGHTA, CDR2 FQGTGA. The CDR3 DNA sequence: TGTGCCAGCAGCTTCGGGACTAGCGGGGATGAGCAGTTCTTC. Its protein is CASSFGTSGDEQFF. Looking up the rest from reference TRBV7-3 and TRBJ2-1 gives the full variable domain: GAGVSQTPSNKVTEKGKYVELRCDPISGHTALYWYRQSLGQGPEFLIYFQGTGAADDSGLPNDRFFAVRPEGSVSTLKIQRTERGDSAVYLCASSFGTSGDEQFFGPGTRLTVL.

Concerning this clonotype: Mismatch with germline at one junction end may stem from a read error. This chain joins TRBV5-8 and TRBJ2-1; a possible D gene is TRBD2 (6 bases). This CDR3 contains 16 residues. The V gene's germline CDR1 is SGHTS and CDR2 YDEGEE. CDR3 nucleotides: TGCGCCAGCAGCCTGGGCCTCGGGAGCTCCTACAATGAGCAGTTCTTC. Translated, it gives CASSLGLGSSYNEQFF.

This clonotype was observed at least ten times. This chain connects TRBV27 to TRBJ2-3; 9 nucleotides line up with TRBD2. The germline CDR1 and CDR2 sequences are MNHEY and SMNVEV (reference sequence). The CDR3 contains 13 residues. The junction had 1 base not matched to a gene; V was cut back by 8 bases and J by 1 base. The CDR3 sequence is CASQREGTDTQYF. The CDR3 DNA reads TGTGCCAGCCAGCGGGAGGGCACAGATACGCAGTATTTT.

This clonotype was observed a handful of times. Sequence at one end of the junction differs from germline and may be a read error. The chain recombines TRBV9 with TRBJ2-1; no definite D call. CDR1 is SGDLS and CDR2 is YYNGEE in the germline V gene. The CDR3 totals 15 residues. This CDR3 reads CASTPSSKVYNEQFF. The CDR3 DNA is TGTGCCAGCACACCCTCCAGCAAGGTTTACAATGAGCAGTTCTTT.

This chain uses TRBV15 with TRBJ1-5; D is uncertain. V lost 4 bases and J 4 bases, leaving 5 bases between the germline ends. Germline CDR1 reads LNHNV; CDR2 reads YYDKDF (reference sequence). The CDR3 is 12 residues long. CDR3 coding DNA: TGTGCCACCAGCACCGGAAATCAGCCCCAGCATTTT. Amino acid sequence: CATSTGNQPQHF.

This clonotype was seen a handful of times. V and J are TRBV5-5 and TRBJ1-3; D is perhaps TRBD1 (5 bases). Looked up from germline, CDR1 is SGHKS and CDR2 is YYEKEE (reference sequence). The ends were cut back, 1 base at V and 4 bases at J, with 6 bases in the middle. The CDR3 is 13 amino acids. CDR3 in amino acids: CASSLWTGNTIYF. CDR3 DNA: TGTGCCAGCAGCTTGTGGACAGGAAACACCATATATTTT.

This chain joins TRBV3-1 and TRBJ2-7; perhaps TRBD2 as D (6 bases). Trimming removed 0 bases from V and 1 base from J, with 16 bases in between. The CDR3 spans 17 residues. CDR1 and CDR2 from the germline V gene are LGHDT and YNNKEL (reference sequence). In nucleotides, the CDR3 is TGTGCCAGCAGCCAAGATCAGTACGGTAGCGGATCCTACGAGCAGTACTTC. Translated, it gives CASSQDQYGSGSYEQYF.